A selection of T cell receptor beta chains follows, all from one sample in a study of T-cell reconstitution after alpha-beta-depleted transplantation in children. In TCRdb, the PCR reads were re-called with MiXCR into one record per CDR3 protein. The table has about 610,000 distinct CDR3 sequences, about 10% seen once. The sample in question was PBMCs from the stem cell graft donor, obtained from the stem cell graft. These receptors were collected from a human donor who donated a stem cell graft to a child with acute myeloid leukemia. Each CDR3 is given with its conserved first and last residue. The D gene is left open where the match is weak. Rows may omit the clone size; those that give it use once, few, many or a size class.

TRBJ2-7,TRBV29-1,.,.,TGCAGCGTTGGGGGCCGGGAGCAGTACTTC,CSVGGREQYF
TRBJ1-5,TRBV12-3/TRBV12-4,.,few,TGTGCCAGCAGAATATTGGACAATCAGCCCCAGCATTTT,CASRILDNQPQHF
TRBJ2-1,TRBV20-1,.,many,TGCAGTGCTAGAGATCTCCGAGGGTCGGGATCCTACAATGAGCAGTTCTTC,CSARDLRGSGSYNEQFF
TRBJ1-4,TRBV12-3/TRBV12-4,TRBD1,.,TGTGCCAGCGCCGTGGGACAGAAAAAAACTAATGAAAAACTGTTTTTT,CASAVGQKKTNEKLFF
TRBJ2-7,TRBV6-5,TRBD1,many,TGTGCCAGCTGGAACAGGGGGCTCACCTACGAGCAGTACTTC,CASWNRGLTYEQYF
TRBJ1-2,TRBV5-7,.,.,TGTGCCAGCAGCTTGGGTGCCACAGCTAACTATGGCTACACCTTC,CASSLGATANYGYTF
TRBJ2-1,TRBV3-1,.,.,TGTGCCAGCAGCCAAGTTAGTGGGACCAATGAGCAGTTCTTC,CASSQVSGTNEQFF
TRBJ2-7,TRBV20-1,TRBD2,few,TGCAGTGCAAGGTTAGCGGGAATGACCTACGAGCAGTACTTC,CSARLAGMTYEQYF
TRBJ2-2,TRBV7-2,TRBD2,many,TGTGCCAGCAGCTTAGTTGGCCTAGCGGGATTGGCCGGGGAGCTGTTTTTT,CASSLVGLAGLAGELFF
TRBJ1-3,TRBV20-1,.,.,TGCAGTGCCCCCGGGACGGACAGCTCTGGAAACACCATATATTTT,CSAPGTDSSGNTIYF
TRBJ2-4,TRBV12-3/TRBV12-4,.,few,TGTGCCAGCACCACGGTAGCCAAAAACATTCAGTACTTC,CASTTVAKNIQYF
TRBJ2-1,TRBV11-1,TRBD1,.,TGTGCCAGCAGCTTATTCCTAGTAACAGGGGCCTGGAACAATGAGCAGTTCTTC,CASSLFLVTGAWNNEQFF
TRBJ2-7,TRBV4-2,.,.,TGTGCCAGCAGCCAAGGCCGTACCGCTATCTACGAGCAGTACTTC,CASSQGRTAIYEQYF
TRBJ1-1,TRBV25-1,.,.,TGTGCCAGCAGTCCCTGGAGACAGGAGCTTGAAGCTTTCTTT,CASSPWRQELEAFF
TRBJ2-7,TRBV28,.,.,TGTGCCAGCAGTCCCCAGACTAGTAGCTACGAGCAGTACTTC,CASSPQTSSYEQYF
TRBJ2-7,TRBV9,.,.,TGTGCCAGCAGCCCCCCGGGACGAGCGTACGAGCAGTACTTC,CASSPPGRAYEQYF
TRBJ2-5,TRBV12-3/TRBV12-4,.,few,TGTGCCAGCAGTTTACCCAACCGGGAGACCCAGTACTTC,CASSLPNRETQYF
TRBJ1-5,TRBV30,TRBD1,many,TGTGCCTGGAGAGGGACAGGGGATCAGCCCCAGCATTTT,CAWRGTGDQPQHF
TRBJ2-1,TRBV20-1,TRBD2,many,TGCAGTGCTCTCCAACTAGCGGGAGATTTTAATGAGCAGTTCTTC,CSALQLAGDFNEQFF
TRBJ1-2,TRBV10-3,.,.,TGTGCCATCAAGGACCCTAAGACGGCTGGCTACACCTTC,CAIKDPKTAGYTF
TRBJ1-2,TRBV30,TRBD1,few,TGTGCCTGGAGTGCCGGACAGGGACCTAACTATGGCTACACCTTC,CAWSAGQGPNYGYTF
TRBJ2-5,TRBV7-9,.,many,TGTGCCAGCAGCTTAACAGGGTTAGGAGAGACCCAGTACTTC,CASSLTGLGETQYF
TRBJ1-5,TRBV30,.,.,TGTGCCTGGAGTGTAGATTTCAGATATAGCAATCAGCCCCAGCATTTT,CAWSVDFRYSNQPQHF
TRBJ2-4,TRBV20-1,.,few,TGCAGTGGGTGGTACCGGGACAAAAACATTCAGTACTTC,CSGWYRDKNIQYF
TRBJ2-7,TRBV19,.,.,TGTGCCAGTAGTATTTCGGGGGTCAGCTCCTACGAGCAGTACTTC,CASSISGVSSYEQYF
TRBJ2-5,TRBV4-3,TRBD1,few,TGCGCCAGCAGCCAATCGACAGGGAGAGAGACCCAGTACTTC,CASSQSTGRETQYF
TRBJ2-3,TRBV20-1,TRBD2,.,TGCACTCTAGCGGACCCCGGGGGTACGCAGTATTTT,CTLADPGGTQYF
TRBJ2-3,TRBV18,TRBD1,.,TGTGCCAGCTCACCACCCGGGACAGGGAGGGCAGATACGCAGTATTTT,CASSPPGTGRADTQYF
TRBJ2-3,TRBV24-1,.,many,TGTGCCACCAGTGACCAGATGGGCACAGATACGCAGTATTTT,CATSDQMGTDTQYF
TRBJ2-1,TRBV19,.,few,TGTGCCAGTAGTATACGGCCCTACAATGAGCAGTTCTTC,CASSIRPYNEQFF
TRBJ2-7,TRBV5-8,TRBD1,.,TGTGCCAGCCGTCGGGACAGCTCGGAGCAGTACTTC,CASRRDSSEQYF
TRBJ2-3,TRBV5-1,TRBD2,many,TGCGCCAGCAGCTTTGGTAGCGGGAGTGGTACAGATACGCAGTATTTT,CASSFGSGSGTDTQYF
TRBJ2-1,TRBV19,TRBD1,.,TGTGCCAGTAGTGACAGGGTCGTGGATGAGCAGTTCTTC,CASSDRVVDEQFF
TRBJ2-2,TRBV20-1,TRBD1,few,TGCAGTGCTAGAGACTCGCGGACAGGGGGCGAACTGTTTTTT,CSARDSRTGGELFF
TRBJ1-4,TRBV12-3/TRBV12-4,TRBD1,.,TGTGCCAGCAGCGGGACAGGGGAAGAGGGAAAACTGTTTTTT,CASSGTGEEGKLFF
TRBJ2-1,TRBV20-1,TRBD1,many,TGCAGTGCTTACAGGGGTAGTTACAATGAGCAGTTCTTC,CSAYRGSYNEQFF
TRBJ2-1,TRBV4-2,TRBD2,.,TGTGCCAGCAGCGTAAGCGGGAGTCGATCCTACAATGAGCAGTTCTTC,CASSVSGSRSYNEQFF
TRBJ2-2,TRBV19,.,.,TGTGCCAGTAGTATACAAGCGGACACCGGGGAGCTGTTTTTT,CASSIQADTGELFF
TRBJ1-2,TRBV5-6,TRBD1,.,TGTGCCAGCAGCTCTGGACAGGGAACCACCTATGGCTACACCTTC,CASSSGQGTTYGYTF
TRBJ2-7,TRBV27,TRBD2,few,TGTGCCAGCAGGCCCGGGAGGGCCCCCGGAGTCTACGAGCAGTACTTC,CASRPGRAPGVYEQYF
TRBJ2-2,TRBV6-5,.,.,TGTGCCAGTGGACGGAGCACCGGGGAGCTGTTTTTT,CASGRSTGELFF
TRBJ2-1,TRBV25-1,TRBD2,few,TGTGCCAGCGCGGGGACTAGCGGACTGAACTCCTACAATGAGCAGTTCTTC,CASAGTSGLNSYNEQFF
TRBJ1-2,TRBV29-1,.,few,TGCAGCGTGATAAACCGTGGGGGGGACTATGGCTACACCTTC,CSVINRGGDYGYTF
TRBJ2-1,TRBV7-3,TRBD2,.,TGTGCCAGCAGCTTAACTAGCGGGAGCGGTTATGAGCAGTTCTTC,CASSLTSGSGYEQFF
TRBJ1-1,TRBV5-1,TRBD1,.,TGCGCCAGCAGCCCGGGACAGACAACAGGATCCACTGAAGCTTTCTTT,CASSPGQTTGSTEAFF
TRBJ2-3,TRBV25-1,TRBD2,.,TGTGCCAGCAGTGTTAGCGGGAGGGGACCAGATACGCAGTATTTT,CASSVSGRGPDTQYF
TRBJ2-1,TRBV6-1,TRBD2,few,TGTGCCAGCAGTCGTACTAGCGGGAGTAACGGCAATGAGCAGTTCTTC,CASSRTSGSNGNEQFF
TRBJ2-6,TRBV20-1,TRBD1,many,TGCAGTGCGGGGACAGGGGGCGCATCTGGGGCCAACGTCCTGACTTTC,CSAGTGGASGANVLTF